This record concerns one T cell receptor (beta chain) sequence. Template material for amplifying TCR beta CDR3 regions consisted of RNA transcripts. When the TCR CDR3 underwent first-round RT-PCR, the HTBI primer set was used. TCRdb ran MiXCR on the multiplex PCR reads and lists one entry per CDR3 protein. The table has 700,000 or so distinct CDR3 sequences, about 17% seen once. The data originate from a study of T cells in Graves' hyperthyroidism and ophthalmopathy. CDR3 size: 18 residues. From germline, CDR1 is MNHNS and CDR2 SASEGT. The J segment lost 2 bases and the V segment lost 2 bases, leaving 10 bases of the junction unmatched.

Sequencing was performed on blood. This sequence joins TRBV6-1 and TRBJ2-2, with 8 positions matching TRBD2. The receptor was isolated from a man in his late teens or twenties with Graves' hyperthyroidism. The CDR3, as DNA: TGTGCCAGCAGTGAAAGAGGGAGCGGGAGCCTTAACACCGGGGAGCTGTTTTTT. Translated, it gives CASSERGSGSLNTGELFF.